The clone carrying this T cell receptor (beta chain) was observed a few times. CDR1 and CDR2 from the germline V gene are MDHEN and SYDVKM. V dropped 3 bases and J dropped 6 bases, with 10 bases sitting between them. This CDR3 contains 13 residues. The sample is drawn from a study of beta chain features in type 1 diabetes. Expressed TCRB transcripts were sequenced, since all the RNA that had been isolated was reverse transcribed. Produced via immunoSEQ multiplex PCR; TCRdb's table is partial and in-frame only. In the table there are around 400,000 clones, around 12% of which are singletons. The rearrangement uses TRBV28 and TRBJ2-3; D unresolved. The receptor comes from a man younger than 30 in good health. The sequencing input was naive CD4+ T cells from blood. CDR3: CASSFGGPDTQYF. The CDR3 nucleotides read TGTGCCAGCAGTTTTGGCGGTCCCGATACGCAGTATTTT.